This paragraph reports one T cell receptor beta chain. This sample is drawn from a study of T cell changes during pregnancy in multiple sclerosis. Sequencing was performed with immunoSEQ multiplex PCR; in TCRdb, only in-frame clones are kept and a portion is missing. The sample shows about 36,000 clones, about 88% of them seen only once. CDR1 is MDHEN, CDR2 SYDVKM, per germline. The CDR3 sequence is 13 residues long. V gave up 1 base and J gave up 0 bases, with 2 bases separating them. This clonotype originated in a female donor with multiple sclerosis, enrolled in a pregnancy study. Sequencing used CD8+ T cells from peripheral blood mononuclear cells, obtained in the third trimester of pregnancy. The J gene is TRBJ2-3, the V gene TRBV28, with D hard to call. In DNA, the CDR3 is TGTGCCAGCAGTTTATCTAGCACAGATACGCAGTATTTT. Its translation: CASSLSSTDTQYF.